This is a list of T cell receptor beta chains from one sample in a study of naive and memory T cell subsets. TCRdb recomputed calls from the UMI-ligation and nested PCR reads with MiXCR, one row per CDR3 protein. The sample holds approximately 21,000 distinct CDR3 sequences, about 6% seen once. The sequencing here drew on skin, taken from a tuberculin skin test site. The receptors stem from an adult in good health. Each CDR3 is given with its conserved first and last residue. Size tells how often a clone was seen (once, few, many) or the class of an expanded clone, and some rows leave it out.

TRBJ2-5	few	TRBV7-8	CASSLVGRVGETQYF
TRBJ2-7	many	TRBV5-6	CASSLAEQDYEQYF
TRBJ2-1	many	TRBV9	CASQPGSGLGFNEQFF
TRBJ2-1	many	TRBV20-1	CSAGTSGAYNEQFF
TRBJ2-1	few	TRBV7-8	CASSLLSGGAYNEQFF
TRBJ1-1	many	TRBV21-1	CASSKGSFF
TRBJ2-2	many	TRBV7-2	CASSSGGHITGELFF
TRBJ2-7	many	TRBV27	CASSLLAGAYEQYF
TRBJ1-1	many	TRBV24-1	CATSADGSTEAFF
TRBJ2-3	many	TRBV5-1	CASSLGLADTDTQYF
TRBJ2-5	many	TRBV27	CASSLGRLQETQYF
TRBJ2-5	many	TRBV28	CASSLIRQTQYF
TRBJ1-4	few	TRBV7-2	CASSSRRTGVEKLFF
TRBJ2-3	medium-sized	TRBV2	CASSEGGLRTDTQYF
TRBJ1-2	few	TRBV5-1	CASSLGRGRDYGYTF
TRBJ1-5	medium-sized	TRBV7-9	CASSSDHLNRDSNQPQHF
TRBJ2-3	many	TRBV20-1	CSARVQGGQDTQYF
TRBJ2-1	medium-sized	TRBV29-1	CSVVRTSGIVYNEQFF
TRBJ1-6	.	TRBV28	CASSSGTGDNSPLHF
TRBJ2-7	many	TRBV7-8	CASTLTVGSYEQYF
TRBJ1-2	.	TRBV12-3/TRBV12-4	CALRQGFTNGYTF
TRBJ2-7	many	TRBV2	CASRGLAYEQYF
TRBJ2-3	many	TRBV7-3	CASSQRGRTSGMVADTQYF
TRBJ2-1	many	TRBV6-2/TRBV6-3	CASSTTGGSYNEQFF
TRBJ2-1	few	TRBV4-3	CASSHRRLAGDYNEQFF
TRBJ1-4	many	TRBV2	CASVDRAISNEKLFF
TRBJ2-7	many	TRBV19	CASSIGLAGNYEQYF
TRBJ2-7	many	TRBV29-1	CSVGGRGYEQYF
TRBJ2-2	medium-sized	TRBV19	CASSIDPGGAGELFF
TRBJ1-1	many	TRBV7-9	CASTLPGGVEAFF
TRBJ2-1	medium-sized	TRBV18	CASSPTGFYNEQFF
TRBJ2-7	few	TRBV5-6	CASSQVSYEQYF
TRBJ2-5	few	TRBV27	CASSLTSGGRGAQYF
TRBJ2-2	many	TRBV6-2/TRBV6-3	CASRGQVTGELFF
TRBJ2-1	.	TRBV4-2	CASSRPSTIGGSYNEQFF
TRBJ2-7	few	TRBV7-9	CASSYYSGTGDEQYF
TRBJ1-3	.	TRBV4-3	CASSQGLRSGKDTIYF
TRBJ2-2	.	TRBV6-1	CASRLKGNTGELFF
TRBJ1-5	medium-sized	TRBV12-3/TRBV12-4	CASSLGGAYQPQHF
TRBJ2-4	.	TRBV5-1	CASSLAVDSPNILAKNIQYF
TRBJ2-1	many	TRBV20-1	CFFSGNNEQFF
TRBJ2-1	few	TRBV30	CAWSAVASGSYNEQFF